This entry lists 4 T cell receptor beta chains sequenced from one sample in a study of cytomegalovirus exposure and HLA in healthy donors (dated by TCRdb to about 2017). The protocol used for the library was the immunoSEQ multiplex PCR assay. The multiplex PCR relied on a mix of 60 forward primers for TCR Vbeta segments and 13 reverse primers for TCR Jbeta segments. TCRdb provides this immuneACCESS table in a form limited to in-frame rearrangements. Some clones are lacking; in checked studies, under half of them reflect an unresolved V gene, and why the rest are absent is not known. The sample includes 130,000 or so clones, with roughly 70% observed a single time. Roughly 3% of the sample is in the top ten clones. The sample comprised PBMCs. The receptors stem from a woman in her thirties or forties in good health and CMV-seropositive.

This rearrangement joins TRBV5-5 to TRBJ1-1, with 11 bases that match TRBD1. V lost 4 bases, J lost 6 bases, and 8 bases stayed unmatched. The CDR3 totals 15 residues. The germline V gene has CDR1 SGHKS and CDR2 YYEKEE (reference sequence). The CDR3 nucleotides are TGTGCCAGCAGCACTTCGGGACAGGGGGTCGCTGAAGCTTTCTTT. Its translation is CASSTSGQGVAEAFF.

This sequence joins TRBV5-1 and TRBJ2-1; TRBD2 matches at 11 bases. CDR1 and CDR2 (germline): SGHRS, YFSETQ. V trimming: 4 bases; J trimming: 8 bases; junction bases outside the gene matches: 8. This CDR3 is 15 amino acids long. DNA of the CDR3: TGCGCCAGCAGCGAACTAGCGGGGGTGTTGGATGAGCAGTTCTTC. Residues: CASSELAGVLDEQFF.

The chain links TRBV7-3 to TRBJ1-1, with a possible D match to TRBD1 (6 bases). The CDR3 runs 13 residues. Germline V gene data show CDR1 as SGHTA and CDR2 as FQGTGA. V shed 4 bases and J shed 7 bases, with 13 bases lying between them. The CDR3 is CASSWGGRNEAFF. CDR3 DNA sequence: TGTGCCAGCAGCTGGGGGGGGCGAAATGAAGCTTTCTTT.

The chain employs TRBV4-3 and TRBJ2-7, with 9 bases that match TRBD1. The length of the CDR3 is 15 residues. Germline V gene data show CDR1 as LGHNA and CDR2 as YSLEER. The V gene end was trimmed by 3 bases and the J gene end by 6 bases; junction bases not matched to a gene: 9. In DNA, the CDR3 is TGCGCCAGCAGCCACGGGGACAGGGTGTTTGGCGAGCAGTACTTC. It specifies CASSHGDRVFGEQYF.